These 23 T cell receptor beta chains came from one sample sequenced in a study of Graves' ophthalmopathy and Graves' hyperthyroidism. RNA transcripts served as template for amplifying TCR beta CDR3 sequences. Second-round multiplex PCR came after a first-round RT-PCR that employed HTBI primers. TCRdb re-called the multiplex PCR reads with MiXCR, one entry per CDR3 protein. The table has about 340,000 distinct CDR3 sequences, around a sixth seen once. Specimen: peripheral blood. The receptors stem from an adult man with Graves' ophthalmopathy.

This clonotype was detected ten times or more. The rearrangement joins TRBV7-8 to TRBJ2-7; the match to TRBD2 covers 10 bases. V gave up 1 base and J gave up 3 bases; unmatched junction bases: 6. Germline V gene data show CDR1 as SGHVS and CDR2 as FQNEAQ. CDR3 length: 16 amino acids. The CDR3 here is CASSLVSSGRFYEQYF. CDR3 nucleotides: TGTGCCAGCAGCTTAGTGTCTAGCGGGAGATTCTACGAGCAGTACTTC. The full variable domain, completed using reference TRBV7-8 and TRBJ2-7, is GAGVSQSPRYKVAKRGQDVALRCDPISGHVSLFWYQQALGQGPEFLTYFQNEAQLDKSGLPSDRFFAERPEGSVSTLKIQRTQQEDSAVYLCASSLVSSGRFYEQYFGPGTRLTVT.

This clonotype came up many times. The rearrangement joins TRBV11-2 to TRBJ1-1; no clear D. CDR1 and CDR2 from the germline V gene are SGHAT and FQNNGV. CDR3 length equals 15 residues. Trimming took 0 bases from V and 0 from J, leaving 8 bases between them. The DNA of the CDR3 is TGTGCCAGCAGCTTAGACGGCAGGTTGAACACTGAAGCTTTCTTT. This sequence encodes CASSLDGRLNTEAFF.

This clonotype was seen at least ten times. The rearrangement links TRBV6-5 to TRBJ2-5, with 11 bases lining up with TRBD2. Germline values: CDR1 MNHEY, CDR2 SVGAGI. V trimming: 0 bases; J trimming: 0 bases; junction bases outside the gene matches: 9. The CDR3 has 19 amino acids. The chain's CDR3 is CASSYSPGLAAHNQETQYF. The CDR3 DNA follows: TGTGCCAGCAGTTACTCCCCGGGACTAGCGGCCCATAACCAAGAGACCCAGTACTTC.

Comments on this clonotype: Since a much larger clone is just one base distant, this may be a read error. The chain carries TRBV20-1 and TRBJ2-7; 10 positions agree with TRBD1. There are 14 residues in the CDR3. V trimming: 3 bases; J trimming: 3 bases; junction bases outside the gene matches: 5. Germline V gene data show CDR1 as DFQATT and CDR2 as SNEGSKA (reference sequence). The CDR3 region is CSARGTGDYYEQYF. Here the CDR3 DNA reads TGCAGTGCTAGGGGGACAGGGGACTACTACGAGCAGTACTTC.

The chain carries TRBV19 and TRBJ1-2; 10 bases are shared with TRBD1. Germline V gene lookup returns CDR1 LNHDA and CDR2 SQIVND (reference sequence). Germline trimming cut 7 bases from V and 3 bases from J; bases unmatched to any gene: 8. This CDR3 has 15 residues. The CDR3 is CASIGGQGSYYGYTF. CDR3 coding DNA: TGTGCCAGTATCGGGGGACAGGGGAGTTACTATGGCTACACCTTC.

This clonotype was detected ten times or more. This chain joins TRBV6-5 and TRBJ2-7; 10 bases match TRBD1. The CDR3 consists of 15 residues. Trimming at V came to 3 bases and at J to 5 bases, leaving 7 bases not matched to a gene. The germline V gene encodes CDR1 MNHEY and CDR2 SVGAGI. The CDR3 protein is CASSYQTGGKNEQYF. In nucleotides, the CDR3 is TGTGCCAGCAGTTATCAGACAGGGGGCAAGAACGAGCAGTACTTC.

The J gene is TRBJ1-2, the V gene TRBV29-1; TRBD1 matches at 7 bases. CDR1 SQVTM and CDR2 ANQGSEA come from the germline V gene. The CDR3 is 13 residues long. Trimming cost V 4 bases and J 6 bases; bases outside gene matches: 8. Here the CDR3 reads CSVGQGLYDGYTF. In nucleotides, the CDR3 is TGCAGCGTTGGACAGGGTCTATATGATGGCTACACCTTC.

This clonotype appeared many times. The CDR3 coding sequence is TGTGCCAGCAGTACGGACAGGGACAATCAGCCCCAGCATTTT. It is translated as CASSTDRDNQPQHF. This chain uses TRBV2 with TRBJ1-5, with 8 bases identical to TRBD1. Trimming took 5 bases from V and 3 from J; bases not matched to a gene: 3. The germline V gene has CDR1 SNHLY and CDR2 FYNNEI. CDR3 size: 14 residues.

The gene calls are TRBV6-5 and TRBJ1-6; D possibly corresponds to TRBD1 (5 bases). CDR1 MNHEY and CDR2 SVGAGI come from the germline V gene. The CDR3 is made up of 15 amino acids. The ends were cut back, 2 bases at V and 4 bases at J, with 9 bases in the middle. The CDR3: CASSYGQGYNSPLHF. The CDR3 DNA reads TGTGCCAGCAGTTACGGGCAGGGATATAATTCACCCCTCCACTTT.

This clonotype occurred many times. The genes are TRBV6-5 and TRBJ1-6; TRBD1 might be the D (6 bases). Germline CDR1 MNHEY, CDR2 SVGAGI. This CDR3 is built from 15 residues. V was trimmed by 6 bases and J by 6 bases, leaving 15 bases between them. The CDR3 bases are TGTGCCAGCAGACGACTACAGGGACCTAATTCACCCCTCCACTTT. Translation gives CASRRLQGPNSPLHF.

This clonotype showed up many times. The CDR3, as DNA: TGTGCCAGCAGCTTGAGGGCTAGCCGTCAAGAGACCCAGTACTTC. Protein sequence: CASSLRASRQETQYF. This chain joins TRBV5-5 and TRBJ2-5, with a possible D match to TRBD2 (5 bases). Trimming pared 1 base from V and 2 bases from J, leaving 12 bases between. Germline CDR1 and CDR2: SGHKS and YYEKEE (reference sequence). The CDR3 covers 15 residues. Based on the CDR3 plus reference TRBV5-5 and TRBJ2-5, the full variable domain is DAGVTQSPTHLIKTRGQQVTLRCSPISGHKSVSWYQQVLGQGPQFIFQYYEKEERGRGNFPDRFSARQFPNYSSELNVNALLLGDSALYLCASSLRASRQETQYFGPGTRLLVL.

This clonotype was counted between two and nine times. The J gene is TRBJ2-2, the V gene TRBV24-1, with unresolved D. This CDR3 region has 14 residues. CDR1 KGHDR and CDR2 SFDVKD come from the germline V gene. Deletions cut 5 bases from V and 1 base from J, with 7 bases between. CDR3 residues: CATSGVMNTGELFF. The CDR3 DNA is TGTGCCACCAGTGGGGTAATGAACACCGGGGAGCTGTTTTTT.

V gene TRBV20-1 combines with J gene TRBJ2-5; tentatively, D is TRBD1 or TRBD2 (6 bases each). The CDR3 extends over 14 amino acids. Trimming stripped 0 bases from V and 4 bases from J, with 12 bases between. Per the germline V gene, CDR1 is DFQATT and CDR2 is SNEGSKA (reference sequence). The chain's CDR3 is CSAREFRGGETQYF. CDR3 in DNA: TGCAGTGCTAGAGAATTCAGGGGAGGAGAGACCCAGTACTTC.

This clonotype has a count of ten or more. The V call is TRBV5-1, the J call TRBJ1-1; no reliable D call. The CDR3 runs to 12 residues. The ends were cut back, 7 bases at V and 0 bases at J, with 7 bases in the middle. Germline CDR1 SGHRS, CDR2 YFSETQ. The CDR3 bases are TGCGCCAGCGGGGAAGTGAACACTGAAGCTTTCTTT. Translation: CASGEVNTEAFF.

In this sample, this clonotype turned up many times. CDR3: CASTSGGDSPLHF. The CDR3 DNA sequence: TGTGCCAGCACCTCCGGGGGGGATTCACCCCTCCACTTT. The genes are TRBV28 and TRBJ1-6; D is perhaps TRBD1 (5 bases). Germline values: CDR1 MDHEN, CDR2 SYDVKM. The CDR3 consists of 13 residues. V was clipped by 7 bases and J by 8 bases, with 12 bases between them.

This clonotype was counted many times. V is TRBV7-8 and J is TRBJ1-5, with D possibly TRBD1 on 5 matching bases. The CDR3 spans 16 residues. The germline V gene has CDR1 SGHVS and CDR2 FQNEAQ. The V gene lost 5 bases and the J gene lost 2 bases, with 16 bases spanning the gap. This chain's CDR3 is CASSPPGGDGNQPQHF. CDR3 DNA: TGTGCCAGCAGCCCCCCCGGGGGGGACGGCAATCAGCCCCAGCATTTT. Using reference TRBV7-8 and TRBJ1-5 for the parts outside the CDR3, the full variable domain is GAGVSQSPRYKVAKRGQDVALRCDPISGHVSLFWYQQALGQGPEFLTYFQNEAQLDKSGLPSDRFFAERPEGSVSTLKIQRTQQEDSAVYLCASSPPGGDGNQPQHFGDGTRLSIL.

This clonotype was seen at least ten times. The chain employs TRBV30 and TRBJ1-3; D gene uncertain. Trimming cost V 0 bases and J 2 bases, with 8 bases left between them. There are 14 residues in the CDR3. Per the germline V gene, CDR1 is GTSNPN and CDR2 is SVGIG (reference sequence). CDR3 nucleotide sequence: TGTGCCTGGAGTGTAGGACGTACTGGAAACACCATATATTTT. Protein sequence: CAWSVGRTGNTIYF.

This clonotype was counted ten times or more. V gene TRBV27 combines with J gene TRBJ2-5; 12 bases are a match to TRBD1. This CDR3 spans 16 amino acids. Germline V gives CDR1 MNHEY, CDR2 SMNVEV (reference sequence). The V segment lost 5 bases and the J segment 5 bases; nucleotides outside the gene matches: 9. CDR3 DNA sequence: TGTGCCAGCAGTCCTCCGGGACAGGGGGCTCGGGAGACCCAGTACTTC. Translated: CASSPPGQGARETQYF.

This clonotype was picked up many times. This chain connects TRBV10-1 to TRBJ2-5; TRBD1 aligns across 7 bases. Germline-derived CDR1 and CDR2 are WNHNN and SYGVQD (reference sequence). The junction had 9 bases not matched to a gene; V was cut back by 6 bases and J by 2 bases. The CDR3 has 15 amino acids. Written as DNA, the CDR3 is TGCGCCAGCAGCCACCGACAGGGATTTCAAGAGACCCAGTACTTC. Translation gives CASSHRQGFQETQYF.

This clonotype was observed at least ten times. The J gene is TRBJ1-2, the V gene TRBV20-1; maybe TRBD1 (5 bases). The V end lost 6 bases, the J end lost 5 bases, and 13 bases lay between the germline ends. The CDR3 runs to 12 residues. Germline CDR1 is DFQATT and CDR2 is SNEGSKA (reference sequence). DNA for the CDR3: TGCAGTGCATCGGGGGATGGTTATGGCTACACCTTC. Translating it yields CSASGDGYGYTF.

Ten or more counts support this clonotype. CDR3 in amino acids: CASSEGTSATYEQYF. CDR3 nucleotide sequence: TGTGCCAGCAGTGAGGGGACTAGCGCGACCTACGAGCAGTACTTC. The V gene is TRBV6-1, the J gene TRBJ2-7; TRBD2 matches 10 bases. With 3 bases clipped from V and 2 bases from J, the junction kept 4 bases outside the gene matches. This CDR3 spans 15 amino acids. Germline CDR1 and CDR2: MNHNS and SASEGT.

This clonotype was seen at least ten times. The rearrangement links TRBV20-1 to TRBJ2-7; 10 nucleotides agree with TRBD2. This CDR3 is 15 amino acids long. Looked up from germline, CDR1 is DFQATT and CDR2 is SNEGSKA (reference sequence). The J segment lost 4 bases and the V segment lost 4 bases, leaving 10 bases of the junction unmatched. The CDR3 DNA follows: TGCAGTGCTATTACCCGGACTAGCGGAACTTACGAGCAGTACTTC. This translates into CSAITRTSGTYEQYF.

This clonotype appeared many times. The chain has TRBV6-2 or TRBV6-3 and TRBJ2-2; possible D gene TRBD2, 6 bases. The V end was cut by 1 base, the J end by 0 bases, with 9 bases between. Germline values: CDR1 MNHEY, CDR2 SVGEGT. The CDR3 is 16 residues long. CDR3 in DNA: TGTGCCAGCAGTTACTGGCGCGGGACGAACACCGGGGAGCTGTTTTTT. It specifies CASSYWRGTNTGELFF.